The clone carrying this T cell receptor beta chain was observed a few times. Its antigen is unknown. Germline V lookup: CDR1 SGHVS, CDR2 FQNEAQ. The CDR3 consists of 16 residues. V was pared by 3 bases and J by 3 bases, with 7 bases of the junction left unmatched. From the 5' RACE reads, TCRdb called clonotypes with MiXCR, one entry per CDR3 protein. This repertoire shows 250,000 to 300,000 distinct CDR3 sequences, over 15% found once; its top ten account for under 30%. The data were taken from a study of T-cell memory formation after mild COVID-19. Study outcomes and limitations: CD4+ contracting clones were mainly CM and EM; CD8+ ones, EMRA. For second-wave clones that peaked at day 37, SARS-CoV-2 specificity went unverified.

Sample: PBMCs or a T cell subset sorted from them (not recorded which). The V call is TRBV7-8, the J call TRBJ2-5, with 10 bases that match TRBD2. The source is a man between 18 and 29 years old who had mild COVID-19 (a few samples of this study predate the infection). Cell type and time point are not known. CDR3 amino acids: CASSFPPSGGKETQYF. As DNA, the CDR3 is TGTGCCAGCAGCTTCCCCCCTAGCGGGGGAAAAGAGACCCAGTACTTC.